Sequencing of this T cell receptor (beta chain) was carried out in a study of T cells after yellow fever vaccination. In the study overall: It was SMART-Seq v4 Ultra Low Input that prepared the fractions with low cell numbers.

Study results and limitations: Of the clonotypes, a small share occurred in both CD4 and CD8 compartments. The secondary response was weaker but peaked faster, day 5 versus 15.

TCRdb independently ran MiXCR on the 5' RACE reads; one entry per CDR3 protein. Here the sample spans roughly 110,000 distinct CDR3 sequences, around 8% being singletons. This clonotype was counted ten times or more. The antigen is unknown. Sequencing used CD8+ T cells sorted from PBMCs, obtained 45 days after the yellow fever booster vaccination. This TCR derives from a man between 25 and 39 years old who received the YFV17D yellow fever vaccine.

CDR3 sequence (DNA): TGCAGCGTTTTAGTCGGGACAAACACCGGGGAGCTGTTTTTT. Translating gives CSVLVGTNTGELFF. This sequence joins TRBV29-1 and TRBJ2-2; perhaps TRBD1 as D (6 bases). CDR1 is SQVTM, CDR2 ANQGSEA, per germline. The length of the CDR3 is 14 residues. Trimming cost V 5 bases and J 2 bases, with 12 bases left between them.